This is a list of T cell receptor beta chains from one sample in a study of Ad26.COV2.S vaccination and SARS-CoV-2 variants. Clones were read by immunoSEQ multiplex PCR, and TCRdb kept only the in-frame ones, dropping some. The table has about 370,000 clones, roughly nine tenths seen once. Sequenced material: peripheral blood, taken in a trial of Ad26.COV2.S vaccine versus placebo. The receptors were gathered from a person between 18 and 65 years old who received the Ad26.COV2.S COVID-19 vaccine or a placebo. Both conserved end residues are trimmed from each CDR3. Fields, in order: J gene, V gene, CDR3 protein.

j_call: TRBJ1-2; v_call: TRBV5-1; cdr3_aa: ASSWGDSNYGYT
j_call: TRBJ1-2; v_call: TRBV6-4; cdr3_aa: ASSPLEGYGYT
j_call: TRBJ2-3; v_call: TRBV5-1; cdr3_aa: ASSRSIAAASTDTQY
j_call: TRBJ1-5; v_call: TRBV2; cdr3_aa: ASSISDREEPQH
j_call: TRBJ1-6; v_call: TRBV25-1; cdr3_aa: ASSELLGDGSPLH
j_call: TRBJ1-1; v_call: TRBV11-2; cdr3_aa: ASSDRGWGKPNTEAF
j_call: TRBJ2-3; v_call: TRBV9; cdr3_aa: ASSRELAVRTDTQY
j_call: TRBJ2-1; v_call: TRBV7-9; cdr3_aa: ASSLDLQPHGF
j_call: TRBJ1-6; v_call: TRBV18; cdr3_aa: ASSPPGRGYNSPLH
j_call: TRBJ2-1; v_call: TRBV3-1/TRBV3-2; cdr3_aa: ASSRPWDNEQF
j_call: TRBJ1-5; v_call: TRBV7-9; cdr3_aa: ASSATGPNQPQH
j_call: TRBJ2-1; v_call: TRBV6-5; cdr3_aa: ASSRLRSSYNEQF
j_call: TRBJ2-7; v_call: TRBV5-1; cdr3_aa: ASSHAETASYEQY
j_call: TRBJ1-2; v_call: TRBV5-5; cdr3_aa: ASSLEPGKGYT
j_call: TRBJ1-5; v_call: TRBV6-1; cdr3_aa: ASSDRGMQPQH
j_call: TRBJ1-1; v_call: TRBV6-5; cdr3_aa: ASSRDRGTNTEAF
j_call: TRBJ2-7; v_call: TRBV4-1; cdr3_aa: ASSQDLAGGSYEQY
j_call: TRBJ2-7; v_call: TRBV2; cdr3_aa: ASRNNTGFVEQY
j_call: TRBJ1-6; v_call: TRBV6-1; cdr3_aa: ASSEAWGAGNSPLH
j_call: TRBJ2-7; v_call: TRBV10-3; cdr3_aa: AISESTQAGGLNEQY
j_call: TRBJ2-3; v_call: TRBV5-1; cdr3_aa: ASSWTNPTDTQY
j_call: TRBJ1-1; v_call: TRBV6-5; cdr3_aa: ASSYAADHTEAF
j_call: TRBJ2-7; v_call: TRBV5-1; cdr3_aa: ASSRGQSSSYEQY
j_call: TRBJ1-2; v_call: TRBV5-1; cdr3_aa: ASSLGAGYT
j_call: TRBJ2-1; v_call: TRBV24-1; cdr3_aa: ATSDLTRDNEQF
j_call: TRBJ2-7; v_call: TRBV25-1; cdr3_aa: ASSDGGRSYEQY
j_call: TRBJ1-1; v_call: TRBV7-9; cdr3_aa: ASSLRTGAPNTEAF
j_call: TRBJ2-7; v_call: TRBV3-1/TRBV3-2; cdr3_aa: ASSRQGSPYEQY
j_call: TRBJ2-6; v_call: TRBV5-1; cdr3_aa: ASTGGSGANVLT
j_call: TRBJ2-3; v_call: TRBV5-1; cdr3_aa: ASSFSGGPDTQY
j_call: TRBJ2-1; v_call: TRBV27; cdr3_aa: ASSPVLAGGFNEQF
j_call: TRBJ1-6; v_call: TRBV4-1; cdr3_aa: ASSQFIWGRAPLH
j_call: TRBJ1-1; v_call: TRBV5-1; cdr3_aa: ASRLGMQNTEAF
j_call: TRBJ2-2; v_call: TRBV27; cdr3_aa: ASSPRSPDGFNTGELF
j_call: TRBJ2-5; v_call: TRBV30; cdr3_aa: AWSVVWGAGETQY
j_call: TRBJ2-1; v_call: TRBV5-1; cdr3_aa: ASSLADRGGEQF
j_call: TRBJ1-5; v_call: TRBV5-5; cdr3_aa: ASSFATGGDQPQH
j_call: TRBJ2-7; v_call: TRBV6-5; cdr3_aa: ASRGTAYEQY
j_call: TRBJ1-1; v_call: TRBV18; cdr3_aa: ASSTTGTGSPNTEAF
j_call: TRBJ2-1; v_call: TRBV9; cdr3_aa: ASSPREKTYNEQF
j_call: TRBJ1-1; v_call: TRBV29-1; cdr3_aa: SADAGTGNTEAF